The 3 T cell receptor beta chains below were found in one sample sequenced in a study of T-cell memory formation after mild COVID-19. One entry per CDR3 protein, called by TCRdb with MiXCR from the 5' RACE reads. The data contain some 300,000 distinct CDR3 sequences, 20% to 25% of them singletons. The source material was PBMCs or a T cell subset sorted from them (not recorded which). The receptors come from a man younger than 30 who had mild COVID-19 (a few samples of this study predate the infection). Cell type and time point are not known.

The sample holds many counts of this clonotype. The chain has TRBV18 and TRBJ1-1; D remains unclear. The ends were cut back, 0 bases at V and 0 bases at J, with 8 bases in the middle. The CDR3 consists of 15 residues. Per the germline V gene, CDR1 is KGHSH and CDR2 is LQKENI. The CDR3 DNA reads as TGTGCCAGCTCACCACCCTTAGGGCTGAACACTGAAGCTTTCTTT. It encodes CASSPPLGLNTEAFF.

The genes are TRBV5-1 and TRBJ2-7; 7 bases agree with TRBD1. Germline CDR1 is SGHRS and CDR2 is YFSETQ. J was trimmed by 0 bases and V by 4 bases; bases with no gene match: 4. The CDR3 is 14 amino acids. The CDR3 region is CASSARDSSYEQYF. The CDR3 DNA follows: TGCGCCAGCAGCGCCCGGGACAGCTCCTACGAGCAGTACTTC.

The chain has TRBV19 and TRBJ1-6; D might be TRBD1 (5 bases). The ends were cut back, 4 bases at V and 3 bases at J, with 13 bases in the middle. This CDR3 is built from 16 residues. Germline V CDR1 and CDR2: LNHDA, SQIVND (reference sequence). Here the CDR3 DNA reads TGTGCCAGTAGTACTAAGCGGGGACTCTATAATTCACCCCTCCACTTT. Its protein is CASSTKRGLYNSPLHF.